The TCR beta chain under discussion was sequenced for a study of T cell repertoires in cytomegalovirus infection. Turning to the study itself: The authors used CMV epitopes that were HLA-C-restricted (recently identified) and HLA-B-restricted (well studied). Public TCR beta signatures marked donors with CMV infection and the matching HLA.

This clonotype has just a few counts. The antigen is unknown. Study results and limitations: Dominating the ex vivo response were TCR beta clonotypes that were CMV-specific and HLA-C-restricted. Using cumulative public TCR beta family frequency, the authors identified those who carried CMV together with the relevant HLA.

Germline CDR1 reads MNHEY; CDR2 reads SMNVEV (reference sequence). V was shortened by 0 bases and J by 2 bases, with 10 bases between the two germline ends. The CDR3 runs to 15 residues. TCRdb independently ran MiXCR on the reads; one entry per CDR3 protein. The table has nearly 700,000 distinct CDR3 sequences, roughly a third seen once; the top ten hold around a sixth. The sequencing here drew on cultured PBMCs, taken from culture after CMV antigen stimulation. V and J are TRBV27 and TRBJ1-1; D is undetermined. The sequence came from a human donor in good health (CMV status not recorded). Some clones in this sample may be carry-over from other donors' samples. The CDR3 bases are TGTGCCAGCAGTTTATCGGTCCGGGGTAACACTGAAGCTTTCTTT. Protein: CASSLSVRGNTEAFF.